The present T cell receptor beta chain was sequenced within a study of T cell responses to AZD1222 COVID-19 vaccine (dated by TCRdb to the early 2020s). Looking at the study overall: A total of approximately 250 trial participants underwent TCR sequencing, of whom 200 to 220 had received two doses of AZD1222 and around 26 had received two doses of the MenACWY control vaccine. Trial participants were enrolled into age subgroups of 18-55, 56-69 and 70-plus years, which contained 148, 28 and 57 TCR-sequenced participants, respectively.

V is cut back by 0 bases and J by 4 bases, with 6 bases in the junction unmatched. Taken from cysteine to phenylalanine, the CDR3 has 15 residues. Only the CDR3 portion is preserved as DNA: 45 bases, with reading frame beginning at the first base. CDR1 and CDR2 (SGHRS, YFSETQ) derive from the germline V gene. The CDR3 regions of human TCRbeta chains were analyzed by immunosequencing. Turning to the authors' computational methods: Repertoire TCRs were matched against a reference library of SARS-CoV-2-specific TCRs generated with the MIRA antigen-specificity platform. Breadth was defined as the fraction of unique TCRs that were SARS-CoV-2-associated, and depth was defined as the fraction of total T cells that were SARS-CoV-2-associated. Each spike-specific TCR was assigned to its reactive spike region and to a CD4 or CD8 class using the MIRA data. Log10-transformed breadth and depth values were compared by one-way ANOVA with Sidak's multiple comparisons tests. The table comes from immuneACCESS by way of TCRdb, which keeps in-frame sequences with V and J called. Part of the clones is missing from these tables; in studies checked, under half for an unresolved V gene and the rest for unknown reasons. That table is the source of V, J and clone size, and D and trimming were worked out from the DNA. Here the sample has roughly 99,000 clones; about 85% occur a single time. Clones ranked in the top ten supply approximately 4.8% of the sample.

The sample's time point label, decoded: about 28 days (+/-7) after the second vaccine dose. AZD1222 recipients given second doses at about 4 weeks or at about 12 weeks were pooled, since spike-specific TCR depth and breadth were not found to differ between the two schedules. Vaccinee samples came from UK trials COV001 and COV002, including a single-blind randomized controlled phase 2/3 trial of AZD1222 (ChAdOx1 nCoV-19) in healthy adults. For TCRbeta chain sequencing, PBMC samples from trial participants were taken at day 0 and at day 28 after the second dose. As to this clone: Its specific antigen is unknown. Per-base qualities were not stored, and no clone one base away is much larger.

Broader findings and caveats from the paper: Most participants were white British and females outnumbered males, and the authors suggested that clonal diversity may have been underestimated. Reportedly, close to half of the unique spike-specific TCRs recognized epitopes lying outside the regions that are mutated in the B.1.351 and B.1.1.7 variants. In the small 56-69-year group, the increase in depth fell short of significance, most likely because of low power. Conclusions about previously exposed vaccinees were limited because only six AZD1222 recipients were SARS-CoV-2 seropositive at baseline. Because no samples from the day 14 peak response were available, repertoires could be characterized only after the peak T cell response. After two AZD1222 doses, both the breadth and the depth of spike-specific TCRs were significantly higher than at day 0 and than in MenACWY recipients. The whole spike protein was spanned by vaccine-associated CD4 TCRs, and dominant responses were seen in regions 160-218 and 743-854.

The source was peripheral blood, collected 28 days after the second AZD1222 dose. The rearrangement joined TRBV5-1 to TRBJ2-7; TRBD1 lines up with 8 middle nucleotides. The source is an adult who received the AZD1222 COVID-19 vaccine. In nucleotides, the sequence is TGCGCCAGCAGCTTGGAGTCAGGGGGCAGGTACGAGCAGTACTTC. This translates into CASSLESGGRYEQYF.